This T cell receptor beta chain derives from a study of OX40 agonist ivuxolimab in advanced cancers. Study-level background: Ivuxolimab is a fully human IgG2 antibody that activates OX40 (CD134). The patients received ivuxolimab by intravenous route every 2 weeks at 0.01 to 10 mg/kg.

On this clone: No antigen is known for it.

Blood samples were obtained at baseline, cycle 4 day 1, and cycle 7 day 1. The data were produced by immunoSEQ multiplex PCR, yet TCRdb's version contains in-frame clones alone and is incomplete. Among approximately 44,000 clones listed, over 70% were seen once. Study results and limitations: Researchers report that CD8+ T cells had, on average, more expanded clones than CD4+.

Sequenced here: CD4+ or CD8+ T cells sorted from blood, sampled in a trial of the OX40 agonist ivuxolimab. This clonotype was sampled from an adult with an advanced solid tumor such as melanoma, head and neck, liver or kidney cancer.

The CDR3 DNA is TGTGCCAGCAGAGGGAGAGCCTACGAGCAGTACTTC. Translated: CASRGRAYEQYF. J is TRBJ2-7 and V is TRBV21-1; TRBD2, the table's D call, lacks a check against the DNA. TRBV21-1 is shown as a pseudogene. This CDR3 has 12 amino acids.